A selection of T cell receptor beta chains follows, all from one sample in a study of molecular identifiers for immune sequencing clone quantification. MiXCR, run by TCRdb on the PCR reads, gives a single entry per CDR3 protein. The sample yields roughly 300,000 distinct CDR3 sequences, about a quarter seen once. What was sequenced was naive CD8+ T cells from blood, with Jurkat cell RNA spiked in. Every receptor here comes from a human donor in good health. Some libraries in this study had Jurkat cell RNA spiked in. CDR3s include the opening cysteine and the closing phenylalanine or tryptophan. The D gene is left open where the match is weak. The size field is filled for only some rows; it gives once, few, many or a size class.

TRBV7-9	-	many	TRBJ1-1	CASSLSLGGEAFF	TGTGCCAGCAGCTTATCGCTGGGAGGTGAAGCTTTCTTT
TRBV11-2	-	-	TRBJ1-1	CASSLDLPTEAFF	TGTGCCAGCAGCTTAGATCTTCCCACTGAAGCTTTCTTT
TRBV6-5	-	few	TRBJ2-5	CASTPLTAHQETQYF	TGTGCCAGCACCCCCCTAACAGCTCACCAAGAGACCCAGTACTTC
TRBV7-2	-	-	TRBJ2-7	CARSPRPGVPPSWAQYF	TGTGCCCGCAGCCCCCGACCGGGAGTCCCTCCCTCCTGGGCGCAGTACTTC
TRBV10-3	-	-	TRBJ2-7	CAISESGVSEQYF	TGTGCCATCAGTGAGTCGGGGGTCAGCGAGCAGTACTTC
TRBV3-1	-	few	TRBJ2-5	CASSQDRGQGWSQETQYF	TGTGCCAGCAGCCAAGATCGTGGGCAGGGCTGGAGCCAAGAGACCCAGTACTTC
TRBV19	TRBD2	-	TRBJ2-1	CASSFWTSATYNEQFF	TGTGCCAGTAGTTTCTGGACTAGCGCGACTTACAATGAGCAGTTCTTC
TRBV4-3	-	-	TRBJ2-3	CASSQDKQGTDTQYF	TGCGCCAGCAGCCAAGATAAGCAGGGAACAGATACGCAGTATTTT
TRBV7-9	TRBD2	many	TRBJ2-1	CASSRVAGLPYNEQFF	TGTGCCAGCAGCAGAGTAGCGGGCCTGCCGTACAATGAGCAGTTCTTC
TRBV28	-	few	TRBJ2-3	CASTLGGDTQYF	TGTGCCAGCACCCTGGGGGGAGATACGCAGTATTTT
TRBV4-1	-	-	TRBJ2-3	CASSQGLSYTDTQYF	TGCGCCAGCAGCCAGGGACTGTCGTACACAGATACGCAGTATTTT
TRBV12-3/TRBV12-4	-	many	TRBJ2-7	CASRRSSYEQYF	TGTGCCAGCCGAAGAAGCTCCTACGAGCAGTACTTC
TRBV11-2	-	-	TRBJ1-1	CASSLDSWGSTEAFF	TGTGCCAGCAGCTTAGATTCGTGGGGGAGCACTGAAGCTTTCTTT
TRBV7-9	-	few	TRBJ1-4	CASSPVTPGTNEKLFF	TGTGCCAGCAGCCCCGTAACCCCGGGGACTAATGAAAAACTGTTTTTT
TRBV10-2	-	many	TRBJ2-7	CAGYYEQYF	TGCGCCGGCTATTACGAGCAGTACTTC
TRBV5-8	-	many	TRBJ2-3	CASSPLTRDTDTQYF	TGTGCCAGCAGTCCTCTCACGCGGGACACAGATACGCAGTATTTT
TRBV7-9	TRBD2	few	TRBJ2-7	CASSSELAGHERYF	TGTGCCAGCAGCTCCGAACTAGCGGGCCACGAGCGGTACTTC
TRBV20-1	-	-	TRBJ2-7	CSARMPHPRKYEQYF	TGCAGTGCTAGGATGCCACATCCAAGAAAATACGAGCAGTACTTC
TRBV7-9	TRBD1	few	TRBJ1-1	CASSLGFRGENTEAFF	TGTGCCAGCAGCTTAGGTTTCAGGGGGGAGAACACTGAAGCTTTCTTT
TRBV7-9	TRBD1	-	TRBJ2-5	CASSTSGQGYQETQYF	TGTGCCAGCAGCACATCTGGACAGGGATACCAAGAGACCCAGTACTTC
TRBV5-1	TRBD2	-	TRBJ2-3	CASSSETSGGTDTQYF	TGCGCCAGCAGCTCAGAGACTAGCGGGGGGACAGATACGCAGTATTTT
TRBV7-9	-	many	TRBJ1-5	CASSPAGSSNQPQHF	TGTGCCAGCAGTCCAGCGGGGAGTAGCAATCAGCCCCAGCATTTT
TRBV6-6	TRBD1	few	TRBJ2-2	CASSFAGQGIIGELFF	TGTGCCAGCAGTTTTGCGGGACAGGGGATCATCGGGGAGCTGTTTTTT
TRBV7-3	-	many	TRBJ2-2	CASSLLSAGELFF	TGTGCCAGCAGCTTACTATCGGCCGGGGAGCTGTTTTTT
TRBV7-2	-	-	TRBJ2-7	CASSFYRDPYVQYF	TGTGCCAGCAGCTTCTACAGGGACCCCTACGTGCAGTACTTC
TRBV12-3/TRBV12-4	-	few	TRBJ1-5	CASSLGGSNQPQRF	TGTGCCAGCAGTTTAGGAGGGAGCAATCAGCCCCAGCGTTTT
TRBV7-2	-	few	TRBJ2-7	CASSLWQAYEQYF	TGTGCCAGCAGCTTATGGCAGGCCTACGAGCAGTACTTC
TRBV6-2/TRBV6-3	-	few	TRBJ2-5	CASSYSWDFESQETQYF	TGTGCCAGCAGTTACTCGTGGGACTTCGAAAGTCAAGAGACCCAGTACTTC
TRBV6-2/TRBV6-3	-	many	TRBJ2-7	CASGVLYEQYF	TGTGCCAGCGGAGTTCTTTACGAGCAGTACTTC
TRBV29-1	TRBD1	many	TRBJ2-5	CSVSPDREQETQYF	TGCAGCGTTTCGCCCGACAGGGAACAAGAGACCCAGTACTTC
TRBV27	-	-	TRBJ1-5	CASSLFGMMDSNQPQHF	TGTGCCAGCAGTTTATTCGGCATGATGGATAGCAATCAGCCCCAGCATTTT
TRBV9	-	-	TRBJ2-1	CASSVAVSWNNEQFF	TGTGCCAGCAGCGTAGCAGTTAGCTGGAATAATGAGCAGTTCTTC
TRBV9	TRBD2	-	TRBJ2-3	CASSVLGLAGPDTQYF	TGTGCCAGCAGCGTACTGGGACTAGCGGGCCCAGATACGCAGTATTTT
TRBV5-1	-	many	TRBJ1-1	CASRLGNTEAFF	TGCGCCAGCAGGTTGGGTAATACTGAAGCTTTCTTT
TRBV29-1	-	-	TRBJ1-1	CSSTLDSMNTEALF	TGCAGCTCAACGCTGGACAGCATGAACACTGAAGCTCTCTTT
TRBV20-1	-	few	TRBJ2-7	CSASLPSSYEQYF	TGCAGTGCTAGTCTGCCAAGCTCCTACGAGCAGTACTTC
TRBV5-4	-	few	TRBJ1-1	CASSFPPEAFF	TGTGCCAGCAGCTTCCCCCCTGAAGCTTTCTTT
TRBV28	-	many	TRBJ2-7	CATGGADSYEQYF	TGTGCCACCGGGGGAGCAGACTCCTACGAGCAGTACTTC
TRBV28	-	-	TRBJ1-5	CASNNRGGPRNQPQHF	TGTGCCAGCAATAATAGGGGGGGCCCCCGCAATCAGCCCCAGCATTTT
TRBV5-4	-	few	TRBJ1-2	CASSLAPRGSGYGYTF	TGTGCCAGCAGCTTGGCCCCGCGGGGTAGTGGTTATGGCTACACCTTC
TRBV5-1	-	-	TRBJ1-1	CASSFSGGVEAFF	TGCGCCAGCAGCTTTAGCGGGGGGGTTGAGGCTTTCTTT